A few counts support the clone carrying this T cell receptor (beta chain). Antigen unknown. Specified time point: cycle 4 day 1 (C4D1), after less than seven weeks of nivolumab. The patients all showed relapse after autologous stem cell transplantation, while their brentuximab vedotin exposure varied. Data came from immunoSEQ multiplex PCR; TCRdb stores just in-frame clones and leaves some out. The sample records about 64,000 clones, 91% being singletons. This entry is derived from a study of PD-1 blockade in classical Hodgkin lymphoma. Regarding the study as a whole: Complete responders showed a baseline diversity that resembled the diversity of newly diagnosed patients. CD4+ TCR diversity, unlike CD8+, rose significantly by C4D1.

The CDR3 runs 12 residues. The germline gives CDR1 SGHRS, CDR2 YFSETQ. V was clipped by 0 bases and J by 5 bases, with 5 bases between them. This TCR came from a human donor with classical Hodgkin lymphoma. The sample consisted of peripheral blood mononuclear cells (PBMCs), taken before the fourth cycle of nivolumab. The chain is built from TRBV5-1 and TRBJ2-5; D might be TRBD1 (5 bases). In DNA, the CDR3 is TGCGCCAGCAGCTTGGAGGGGGAGACCCAGTACTTC. This translates into CASSLEGETQYF.